This TCR beta chain stems from a study of early T cells in non-severe SARS-CoV-2 infection. Study overall: Sequencing targeted bulk RNA from unsorted whole blood, leaving chains unpaired. Study results and limitations: CD4 and private specificities were missed by VDJdb matching, which favored anti-spike CD8 responses.

Unique molecular identifiers tagged individual cDNA molecules. TCRdb analysed the 5' RACE reads with MiXCR anew, one entry per CDR3 protein. The table lists 75,000 to 80,000 distinct CDR3 sequences, around 9.9% of them singletons, with approximately 5% in the top ten. V lost 3 bases and J 2 bases, leaving 13 bases between the germline ends. This CDR3 has 15 amino acids. Germline loops: CDR1 MDHEN, CDR2 SYDVKM. This clonotype was observed at least ten times. What it binds is not known. The chain combines TRBV28 with TRBJ1-2; D unclear. Sequenced: whole blood. This TCR came from an adult who was a healthcare worker with PCR-confirmed SARS-CoV-2 infection or an uninfected control (not recorded which). The CDR3: CASSLREFKNYGYTF. In DNA form, the CDR3 reads TGTGCCAGCAGTTTGAGGGAATTTAAAAACTATGGCTACACCTTC.